This is a list of T cell receptor beta chains from one sample in a study of response to subunit inactivated influenza vaccine. In TCRdb, the RT-PCR reads were re-called with MiXCR into one record per CDR3 protein. This sample has 490,000 or so distinct CDR3 sequences, with roughly 8.2% found just once. The sequencing used PBMCs from blood, collected around 25 months after vaccination. Every receptor here comes from a man aged 50-75 years who received an inactivated influenza vaccine. Both conserved end residues are part of each CDR3. A D gene is named only where the DNA matches it firmly. Where a row states a size, it is once, few, many or the class of an expanded clone; other rows omit it.

clone_size j_call d_call v_call cdr3_nt cdr3_aa
few TRBJ2-4 - TRBV5-1 TGCGCCAGCAGCTTGGCCCTTTGGCAGGGGGGAGACATTCAGTACTTC CASSLALWQGGDIQYF
- TRBJ2-4 TRBD2 TRBV7-8 TGTGCCAGCAGCTTAGCGGGAGGGAAGGGTCAGTACTTC CASSLAGGKGQYF
many TRBJ2-1 TRBD2 TRBV4-1 TGCGCCAGCAGCCAAGAACTTGGAAGGACTAGCGGGGACGGTGAGCAGTTCTTC CASSQELGRTSGDGEQFF
- TRBJ2-1 - TRBV11-2 TGTGCCAGCAGCTCACGAACATCGATCCCGGGCAATGAGCAGTTCTTC CASSSRTSIPGNEQFF
many TRBJ2-1 TRBD2 TRBV7-2 TGTGCCAGCAGGCCTAGCGGCAACAATGAGCAGTTCTTC CASRPSGNNEQFF
- TRBJ2-7 TRBD2 TRBV9 TGTGCCAGCAGCGTAGCTAGCGGGGGAACGTACGAGCAGTACTTC CASSVASGGTYEQYF
few TRBJ2-7 - TRBV7-2 TGTGCCAGCAGCTTAACGCGGGACACAGGATTCCACGAGCAGTACTTC CASSLTRDTGFHEQYF
many TRBJ1-5 - TRBV7-2 TGTGCCAGCAGCCCGAGGCGTGGGAGCAATCAGCCCCAGCATTTT CASSPRRGSNQPQHF
- TRBJ2-1 TRBD1 TRBV18 TGTGCCAGCTCCCGGGCCCCGGGACAGGGAGGCAATGAGCAGTTCTTC CASSRAPGQGGNEQFF
few TRBJ1-6 TRBD1 TRBV10-2 TGCGCCAGCAGATCGGGACAGGATAATTCACCCCTCCACTTT CASRSGQDNSPLHF
many TRBJ1-4 - TRBV5-1 TGCGCCAGCAGCTTAGGAGATGCGGGGAATTCACTGTTTTTT CASSLGDAGNSLFF
- TRBJ1-5 - TRBV5-5 TGTGCCAGCCAAGAGGGGCCGAGGGGCAATCAGCCCCAGCATTTT CASQEGPRGNQPQHF
- TRBJ2-7 - TRBV7-2 TGTGCCAGCAGCGCCGGAAACGTCTTGGGCGAGCAGTACTTC CASSAGNVLGEQYF
- TRBJ2-5 TRBD1 TRBV7-9 TGTGCCAGCAGCTCATGGACAGGTCAAGAGACCCAGTACTTC CASSSWTGQETQYF
few TRBJ1-1 - TRBV28 TGTGCCAGCAGTCAAACACAGGGTACCACTGAAGCTTTCTTT CASSQTQGTTEAFF